The present T cell receptor beta chain was sequenced within a study of identical twins. The CDR3 sequence is 15 residues long. Deletions cut 0 bases from V and 5 bases from J, with 14 bases between. The germline V gene encodes CDR1 SGHRS and CDR2 YFSETQ. This clonotype was seen a handful of times. Its antigen is as yet unknown. From the 5' RACE reads, TCRdb called clonotypes with MiXCR, one entry per CDR3 protein. The sample contains 690,000 or so distinct CDR3 sequences, around 8.3% of which appear only once. Findings and caveats of the study: Researchers reported excess low generation probability among twin-shared out-of-frame alpha sequences.

A further study also used this sample, focusing on yellow fever vaccine responses in identical twins.

The chain employs TRBV5-1 and TRBJ2-5; TRBD2 is a possible D gene (6 bases). The TCR was taken from a woman aged 18-35 years in good health. Material for sequencing was PBMCs. CDR3 in DNA: TGCGCCAGCAGCTTGGATTTGGGCCGGGAGGAGACCCAGTACTTC. It codes for CASSLDLGREETQYF.